Each of the 10 T cell receptor beta chains below was sequenced from the same sample in a study of graft-versus-host responses after intestinal transplantation. TCRdb keeps only in-frame clones here, not all; method: immunoSEQ multiplex PCR. The sample has 12,000 or so clones, approximately 90% seen once. Time point described: postoperative day 105 after intestinal transplantation (dayNNNN = postoperative day). The sequencing used PBMCs, collected 105 days after intestinal transplantation. The origin of the receptors is a human patient who received an intestinal transplant, so some T cells may come from the graft donor.

The chain links TRBV7-3 to TRBJ2-1; D may be TRBD1 (6 bases). Germline V CDR1 and CDR2: SGHTA, FQGTGA. Trimming took 5 bases from V and 0 from J, leaving 8 bases between them. The CDR3 is 14 residues long. This CDR3 is CASSPDSSYNEQFF. CDR3 bases: TGTGCCAGCAGCCCGGACAGCTCCTACAATGAGCAGTTCTTC.

This sequence joins TRBV21-1 and TRBJ1-2; the table's D call TRBD1 went unverified against the DNA. TRBV21-1 is marked as a pseudogene. CDR3 length equals 19 residues. The CDR3 region has the DNA TGTGCCAGCAGCAAAGCATCGGACAGGGTCCGCCTCAGGACATATGGCTACACCTTC. It specifies CASSKASDRVRLRTYGYTF.

V gene TRBV6-5 combines with J gene TRBJ1-1; perhaps TRBD1 as D (6 bases). Germline CDR1 is MNHEY and CDR2 is SVGAGI. The V end lost 6 bases, the J end lost 0 bases, and 11 bases lay between the germline ends. CDR3 length: 14 amino acids. CDR3 in DNA: TGTGCCAGCAGGCAGGGGTTTCTGAACACTGAAGCTTTCTTT. Protein: CASRQGFLNTEAFF.

The rearrangement uses TRBV11-2 and TRBJ2-3; D is ambiguous. Trimming removed 1 base at V and 1 base at J, with 9 bases between. This CDR3 contains 15 residues. In germline, CDR1 is SGHAT, CDR2 FQNNGV. As DNA, the CDR3 is TGTGCCAGCAGCTTAGGGAGATCCCGCACAGATACGCAGTATTTT. Translated, it gives CASSLGRSRTDTQYF.

This sequence joins TRBV6-1 and TRBJ1-1, with 7 positions matching TRBD1. Germline V CDR1 and CDR2: MNHNS, SASEGT. CDR3 length: 12 amino acids. Losses at the gene ends were 6 bases for V and 5 bases for J; bases not matched to a gene: 3. The CDR3 DNA sequence: TGTGCCAGCAGCACACAGGGGACTGAAGCTTTCTTT. It is translated as CASSTQGTEAFF.

This clone was counted a single time. This chain joins TRBV6-6 and TRBJ1-6, with TRBD1 as a possible D gene (5 bases). This CDR3 spans 12 amino acids. V lost 6 bases to trimming and J lost 10 bases, with 10 bases between them. The V gene's germline CDR1 is MNHNY and CDR2 SVGAGI (reference sequence). CDR3 loop: CASRTTESPLHF. For the CDR3, the DNA is TGTGCCAGCAGAACGACAGAATCACCCCTCCACTTT.

The rearrangement uses TRBV5-1 and TRBJ2-5, with TRBD2 matching over 8 bases. Trimming took 2 bases from V and 3 from J; bases not matched to a gene: 6. The CDR3 is 15 amino acids. The germline gives CDR1 SGHRS, CDR2 YFSETQ. The CDR3 protein is CASSLSGGREETQYF. The CDR3 bases are TGCGCCAGCAGCTTATCGGGGGGGCGAGAAGAGACCCAGTACTTC.

V usage is TRBV28 and J usage is TRBJ2-7; D may be TRBD1 or TRBD2 (5 bases each). V lost 5 bases and J 3 bases, leaving 17 bases between the germline ends. This CDR3 is built from 15 residues. Germline lookup yields CDR1 MDHEN and CDR2 SYDVKM. This CDR3 reads CASSTYRTGSYEQYF. The CDR3 DNA reads TGTGCCAGCAGTACGTACAGGACTGGAAGCTACGAGCAGTACTTC.

The chain combines TRBV27 with TRBJ2-7; D remains ambiguous. The CDR3 runs to 13 residues. Looked up from germline, CDR1 is MNHEY and CDR2 is SMNVEV (reference sequence). The germline V and J ends were trimmed by 2 bases and 3 bases, with 8 bases remaining between them. For the CDR3, the DNA is TGTGCCAGCAGTTTAGCGGCCTTCTACGAGCAGTACTTC. As protein: CASSLAAFYEQYF.

The rearrangement links TRBV9 to TRBJ1-2; no firm D call. The CDR3 loop spans 12 amino acids. Germline V CDR1 and CDR2: SGDLS, YYNGEE. Trimming shortened V by 7 bases and J by 8 bases, and 15 bases separated the two germline ends. Written as DNA, the CDR3 is TGTGCCAGCCGGCAGTACGGGATAGGCTACACCTTC. This encodes CASRQYGIGYTF.